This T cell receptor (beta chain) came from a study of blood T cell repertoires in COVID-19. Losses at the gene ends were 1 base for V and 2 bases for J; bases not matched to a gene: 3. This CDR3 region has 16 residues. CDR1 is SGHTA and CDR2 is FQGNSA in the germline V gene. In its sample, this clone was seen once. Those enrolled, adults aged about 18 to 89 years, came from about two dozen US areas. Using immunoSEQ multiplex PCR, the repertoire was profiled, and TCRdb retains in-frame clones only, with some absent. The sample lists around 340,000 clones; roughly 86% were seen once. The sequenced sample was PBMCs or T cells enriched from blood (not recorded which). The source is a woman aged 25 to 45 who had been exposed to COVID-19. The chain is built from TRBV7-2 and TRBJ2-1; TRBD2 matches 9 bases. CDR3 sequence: CASSLVAGETYNEQFF. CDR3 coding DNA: TGTGCCAGCAGCTTAGTAGCGGGAGAAACCTACAATGAGCAGTTCTTC.